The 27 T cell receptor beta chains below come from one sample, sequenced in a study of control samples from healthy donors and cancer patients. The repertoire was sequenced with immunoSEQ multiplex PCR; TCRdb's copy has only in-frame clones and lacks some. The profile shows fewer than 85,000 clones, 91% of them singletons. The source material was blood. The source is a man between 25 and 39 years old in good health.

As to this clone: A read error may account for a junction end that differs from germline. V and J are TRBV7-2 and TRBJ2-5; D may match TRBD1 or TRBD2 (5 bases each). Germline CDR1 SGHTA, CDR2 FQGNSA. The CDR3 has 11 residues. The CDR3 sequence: CASRGTETRYF. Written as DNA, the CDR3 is TGTGCCAGCAGGGGGACGGAGACCCGGTACTTC.

CDR3 coding DNA: TGTGCCAGCAGCAGGACAGTCGACCTAGCTAACTATGGCTACACCTTC. Translating gives CASSRTVDLANYGYTF. V usage is TRBV11-2 and J usage is TRBJ1-2; D might be TRBD1 (6 bases). Trimming removed 5 bases at V and 0 bases at J, with 16 bases between. This CDR3 has 16 amino acids. Germline loops: CDR1 SGHAT, CDR2 FQNNGV.

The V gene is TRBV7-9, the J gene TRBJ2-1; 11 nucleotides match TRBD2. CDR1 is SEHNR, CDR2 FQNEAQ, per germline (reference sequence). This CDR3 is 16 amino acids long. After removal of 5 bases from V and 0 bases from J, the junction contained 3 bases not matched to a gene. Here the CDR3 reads CASSTTSGSSYNEQFF. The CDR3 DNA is TGTGCCAGCAGCACCACTAGCGGGAGCTCCTACAATGAGCAGTTCTTC.

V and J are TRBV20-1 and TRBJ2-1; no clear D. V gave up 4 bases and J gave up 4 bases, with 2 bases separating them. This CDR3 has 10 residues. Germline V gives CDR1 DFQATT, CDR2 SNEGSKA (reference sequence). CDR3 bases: TGCAGTGCTACATACAATGAGCAGTTCTTC. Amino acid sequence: CSATYNEQFF.

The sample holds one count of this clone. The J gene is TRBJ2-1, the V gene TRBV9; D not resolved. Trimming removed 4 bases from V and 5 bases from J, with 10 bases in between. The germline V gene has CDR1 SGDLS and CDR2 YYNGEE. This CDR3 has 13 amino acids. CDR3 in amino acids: CASSSGGDNEQFF. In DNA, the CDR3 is TGTGCCAGCAGCTCGGGCGGAGACAATGAGCAGTTCTTC.

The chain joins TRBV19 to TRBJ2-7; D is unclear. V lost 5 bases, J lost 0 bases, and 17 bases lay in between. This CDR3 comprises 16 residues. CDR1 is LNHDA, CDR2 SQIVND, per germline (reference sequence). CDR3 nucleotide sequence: TGTGCCAGTAGTCCCTTATGGGGTGTAGACTCCTACGAGCAGTACTTC. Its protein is CASSPLWGVDSYEQYF.

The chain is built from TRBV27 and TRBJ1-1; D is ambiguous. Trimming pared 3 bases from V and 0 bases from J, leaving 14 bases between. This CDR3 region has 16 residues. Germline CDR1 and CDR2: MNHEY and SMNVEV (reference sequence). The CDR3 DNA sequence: TGTGCCAGCAGTTTTGCCGGGGTGGGAATGAACACTGAAGCTTTCTTT. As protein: CASSFAGVGMNTEAFF.

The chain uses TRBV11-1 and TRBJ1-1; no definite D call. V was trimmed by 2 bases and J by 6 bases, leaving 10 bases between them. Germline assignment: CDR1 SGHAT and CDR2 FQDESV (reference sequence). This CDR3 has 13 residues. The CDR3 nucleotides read TGTGCCAGCAGCTTACTGAGAGGGTCTGAAGCTTTCTTT. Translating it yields CASSLLRGSEAFF.

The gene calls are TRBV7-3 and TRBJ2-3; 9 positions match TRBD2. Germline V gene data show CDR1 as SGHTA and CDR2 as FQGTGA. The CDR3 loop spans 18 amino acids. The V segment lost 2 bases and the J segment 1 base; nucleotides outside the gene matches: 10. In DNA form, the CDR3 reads TGTGCCAGCAGCTTATTTCATCGTGCGGGAGGGGGCACAGATACGCAGTATTTT. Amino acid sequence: CASSLFHRAGGGTDTQYF. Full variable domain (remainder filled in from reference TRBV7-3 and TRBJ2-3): GAGVSQTPSNKVTEKGKYVELRCDPISGHTALYWYRQSLGQGPEFLIYFQGTGAADDSGLPNDRFFAVRPEGSVSTLKIQRTERGDSAVYLCASSLFHRAGGGTDTQYFGPGTRLTVL.

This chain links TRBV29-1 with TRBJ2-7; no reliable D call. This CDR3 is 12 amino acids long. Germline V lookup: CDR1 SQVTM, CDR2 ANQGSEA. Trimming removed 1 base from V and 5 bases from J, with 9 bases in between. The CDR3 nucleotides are TGCAGCGTTGAAGGGAGTTGGAACGAGCAGTACTTC. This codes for CSVEGSWNEQYF.

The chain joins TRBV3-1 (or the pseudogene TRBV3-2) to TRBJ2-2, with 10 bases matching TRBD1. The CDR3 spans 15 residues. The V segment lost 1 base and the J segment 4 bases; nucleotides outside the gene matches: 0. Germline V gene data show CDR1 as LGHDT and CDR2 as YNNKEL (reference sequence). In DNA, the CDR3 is TGTGCCAGCAGCCAAGGGGACAGGGGCACCGGGGAGCTGTTTTTT. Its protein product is CASSQGDRGTGELFF.

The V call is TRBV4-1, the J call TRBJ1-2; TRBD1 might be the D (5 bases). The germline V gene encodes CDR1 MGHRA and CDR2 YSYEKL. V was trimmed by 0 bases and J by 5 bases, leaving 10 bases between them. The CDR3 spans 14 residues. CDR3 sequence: CASSQDGRVYGYTF. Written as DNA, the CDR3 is TGCGCCAGCAGCCAAGATGGCAGGGTGTATGGCTACACCTTC.

CDR3 in amino acids: CASSPGDSTDTQYF. For the CDR3, the DNA is TGTGCCAGCTCACCAGGGGATAGCACAGATACGCAGTATTTT. This rearrangement joins TRBV18 to TRBJ2-3; no firm D call. Trimming left V 2 bases short and J 0 bases short, with 6 bases between. The CDR3 is made up of 14 amino acids. The V gene's germline CDR1 is KGHSH and CDR2 LQKENI.

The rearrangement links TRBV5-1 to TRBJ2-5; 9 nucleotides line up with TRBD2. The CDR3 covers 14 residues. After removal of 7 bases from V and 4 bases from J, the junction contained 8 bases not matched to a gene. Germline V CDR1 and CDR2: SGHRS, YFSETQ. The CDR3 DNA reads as TGCGCCAGCTGGGGACCGGGACTAGCAGAGACCCAGTACTTC. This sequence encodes CASWGPGLAETQYF.

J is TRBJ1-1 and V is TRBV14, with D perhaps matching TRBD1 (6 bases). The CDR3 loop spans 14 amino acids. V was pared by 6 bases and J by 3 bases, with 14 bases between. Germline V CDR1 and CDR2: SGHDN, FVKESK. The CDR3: CASSPWGADTEAFF. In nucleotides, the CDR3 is TGTGCCAGCAGTCCCTGGGGGGCGGACACTGAAGCTTTCTTT.

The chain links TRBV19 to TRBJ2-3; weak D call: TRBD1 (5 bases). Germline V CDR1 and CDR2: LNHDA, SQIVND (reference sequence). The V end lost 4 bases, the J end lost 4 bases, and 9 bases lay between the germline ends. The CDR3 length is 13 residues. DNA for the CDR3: TGTGCCAGTAGTACGCAGGGATCAGATACGCAGTATTTT. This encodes CASSTQGSDTQYF.

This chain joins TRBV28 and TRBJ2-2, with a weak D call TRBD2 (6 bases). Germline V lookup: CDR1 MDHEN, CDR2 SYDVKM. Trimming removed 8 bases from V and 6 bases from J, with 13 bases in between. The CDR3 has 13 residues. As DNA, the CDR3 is TGTGCCAGCGCGGGGAGGATACCCGGGGAGCTGTTTTTT. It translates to CASAGRIPGELFF. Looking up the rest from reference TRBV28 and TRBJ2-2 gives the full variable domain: DVKVTQSSRYLVKRTGEKVFLECVQDMDHENMFWYRQDPGLGLRLIYFSYDVKMKEKGDIPEGYSVSREKKERFSLILESASTNQTSMYLCASAGRIPGELFFGEGSRLTVL.

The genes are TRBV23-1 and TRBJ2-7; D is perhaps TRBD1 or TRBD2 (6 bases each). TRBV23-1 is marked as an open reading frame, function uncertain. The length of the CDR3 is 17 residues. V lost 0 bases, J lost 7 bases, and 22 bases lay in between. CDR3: CASSQSLKQGGVGEQYF. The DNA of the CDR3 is TGCGCCAGCAGTCAATCCCTTAAACAGGGCGGGGTAGGGGAGCAGTACTTC.

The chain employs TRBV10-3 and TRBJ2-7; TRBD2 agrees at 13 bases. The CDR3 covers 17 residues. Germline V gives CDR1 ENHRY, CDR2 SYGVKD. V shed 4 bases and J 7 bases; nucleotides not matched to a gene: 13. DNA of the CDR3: TGTGCCATCAGTGGGACCGGGACTAGCGGGGTGGGTAGAGAGCAGTACTTC. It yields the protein CAISGTGTSGVGREQYF.

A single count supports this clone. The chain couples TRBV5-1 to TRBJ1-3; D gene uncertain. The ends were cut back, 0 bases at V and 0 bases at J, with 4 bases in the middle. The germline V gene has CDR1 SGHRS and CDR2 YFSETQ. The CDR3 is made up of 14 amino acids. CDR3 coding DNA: TGCGCCAGCAGCTTGGGGAGCTCTGGAAACACCATATATTTT. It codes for CASSLGSSGNTIYF.

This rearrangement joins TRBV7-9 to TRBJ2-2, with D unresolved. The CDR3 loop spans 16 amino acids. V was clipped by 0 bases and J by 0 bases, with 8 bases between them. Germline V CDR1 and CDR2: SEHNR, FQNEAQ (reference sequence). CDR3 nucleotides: TGTGCCAGCAGCTTAGCGGTGGGGACGAACACCGGGGAGCTGTTTTTT. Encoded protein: CASSLAVGTNTGELFF. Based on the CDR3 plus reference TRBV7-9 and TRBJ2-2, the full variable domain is DTGVSQNPRHKITKRGQNVTFRCDPISEHNRLYWYRQTLGQGPEFLTYFQNEAQLEKSRLLSDRFSAERPKGSFSTLEIQRTEQGDSAMYLCASSLAVGTNTGELFFGEGSRLTVL.

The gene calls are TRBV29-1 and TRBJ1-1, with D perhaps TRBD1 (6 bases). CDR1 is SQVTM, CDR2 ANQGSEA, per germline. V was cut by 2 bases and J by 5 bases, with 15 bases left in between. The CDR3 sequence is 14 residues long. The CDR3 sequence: CSVEKGGAGTEAFF. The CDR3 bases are TGCAGCGTTGAAAAAGGGGGTGCCGGGACTGAAGCTTTCTTT.

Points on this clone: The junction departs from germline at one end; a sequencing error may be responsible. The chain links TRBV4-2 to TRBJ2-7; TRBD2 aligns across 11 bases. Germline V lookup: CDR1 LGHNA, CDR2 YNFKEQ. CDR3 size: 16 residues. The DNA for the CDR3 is TGTGCCAGCAGCCAATCCGATAGCGGGGGGGCCTACGAGCAGCACTTC. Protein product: CASSQSDSGGAYEQHF.

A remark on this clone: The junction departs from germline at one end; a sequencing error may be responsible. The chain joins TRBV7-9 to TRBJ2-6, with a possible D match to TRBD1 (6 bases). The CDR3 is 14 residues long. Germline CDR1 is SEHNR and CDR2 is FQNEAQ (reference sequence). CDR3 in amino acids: CTSSTGSGANVLTF. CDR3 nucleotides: TGTACCAGCAGTACAGGGTCGGGGGCCAACGTCCTGACTTTC.

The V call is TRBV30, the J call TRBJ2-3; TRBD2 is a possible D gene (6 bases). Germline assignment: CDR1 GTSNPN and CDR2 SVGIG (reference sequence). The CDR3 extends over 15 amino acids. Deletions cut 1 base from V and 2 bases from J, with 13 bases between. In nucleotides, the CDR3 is TGTGCCTGGAGTGAAAATAGCGGACACACAGATACGCAGTATTTT. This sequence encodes CAWSENSGHTDTQYF.

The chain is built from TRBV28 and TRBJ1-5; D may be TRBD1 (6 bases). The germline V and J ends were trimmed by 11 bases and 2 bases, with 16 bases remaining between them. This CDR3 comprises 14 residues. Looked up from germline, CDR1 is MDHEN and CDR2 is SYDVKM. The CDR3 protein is CAGCGQLRNQPQHF. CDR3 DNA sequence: TGTGCCGGATGTGGACAGTTGCGCAATCAGCCCCAGCATTTT.

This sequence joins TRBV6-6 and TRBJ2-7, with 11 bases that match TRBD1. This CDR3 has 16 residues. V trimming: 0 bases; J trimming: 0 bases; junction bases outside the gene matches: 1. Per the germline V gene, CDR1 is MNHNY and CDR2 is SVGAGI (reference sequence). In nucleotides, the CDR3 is TGTGCCAGCAGTTACTCTGGACAGGGGGCCTCCTACGAGCAGTACTTC. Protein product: CASSYSGQGASYEQYF.